This TCR beta chain is drawn from a study of blood T cells in healthy people across ages (dated by TCRdb to the mid-2010s). For context, the study as a whole: In model experiments, template switching captured roughly one uniquely barcoded TCR beta cDNA molecule for every two T cells. Age-related changes in TCR beta repertoire diversity were measured in the study by deep sequencing normalized with unique cDNA molecular identifiers. The donors were split into four age groups: young (average about 16 years), middle-aged (39), aged (62) and long-lived (approximately 80). To avoid experimental bias, donors of different ages were randomly spread across the sequencing lanes. Two additional independent replicas of 1 million unique cDNA reads from the same blood draw were analyzed for two donors (one aged 18 to 30 and one aged 80 or older). Overall results and qualifications from the work: Because donor CMV infection status was unknown, age-related changes in expanded clonotypes were potentially confounded. Compared with the aged group, the long-lived group had more naive CD4+ T cells, fewer expanded clones and increased TCR diversity, a pattern suggesting age selection. Observed TCR beta diversity per million T cells fell roughly linearly with age, and a significant reduction was already apparent by age around 44. There was a strong correlation between observed TCR beta diversity and the percentage of naive T cells measured by flow cytometry. Bulk unsorted PBMC profiling prevented conclusive comparison of naive and antigen-experienced compartments. Total diversity estimates from one million sequenced T cells were considered lower bounds and underestimates.

Based on the germline V gene, the CDR1 and CDR2 sequences are SQVTM and ANQGSEA. The CDR3, cysteine through phenylalanine, is 12 amino acids long. Only the CDR3 portion is preserved as DNA: 36 bases, with reading frame beginning at the first base. The approximately 40 donors, aged 6 to 90 years, were systemically healthy Caucasian individuals from Russia. Ten milliliters of peripheral blood were drawn from each donor into EDTA-treated Vacutainer tubes. Ficoll-Paque density-gradient centrifugation was used to isolate PBMCs, with at least 7 million per sample. Total RNA was extracted from PBMCs with Trizol reagent, with at least 6 micrograms obtained per sample. The percentages of naive CD45RAhigh/CD27high T cells were determined by flow cytometry on a PBMC aliquot from every donor. Libraries were made using 5' RACE. This sample was sequenced with an Illumina HiSeq 2500. The second PCR ran for roughly 7 to 11 cycles and used a J-beta primer mix along with a sample-barcoded 5' primer. A unique molecular identifier was introduced onto each TCR beta cDNA molecule by a template-switch 5' adaptor carrying 12 random nucleotides. Each sample yielded at least 3 million CDR3-containing paired-end reads. First-strand cDNA was synthesized from all RNA with the Mint cDNA synthesis kit, primed by a TRBC-specific oligonucleotide. All cDNA was treated with uracil-DNA glycosylase and then went through a first 18-cycle PCR with the universal primers M1SS and BC2_uni_R. The original pipeline was this. For normalization, 1 million high-quality reads were randomly selected from each sample, with every read carrying a distinct molecular identifier. Reads with shared molecular identifiers were discarded instead of being binned into consensus sequences. CDR3 identification, clonotype clustering and error correction used MiTCR with a Q25 quality threshold and the strictest error-elimination algorithm. Lower-bound total TCR beta diversity was estimated with a nonparametric unseen species model using Euler transformation. The public reads were quality trimmed at Q25 with fastp and then assembled into clones with MiXCR by TCRdb, keeping productive beta chains. Rows with a matching CDR3 protein are joined into one entry that keeps the most common DNA and genes. TCRdb's processing, not the authors' own work, is the source of the V and J calls. Here the sample has 700,000 or so distinct CDR3 sequences; around a fifth occur a single time. The ten largest clones represent about 20% of the sample.

In the case of this clonotype: The antigen this receptor binds is unknown. Mismatch with germline at one junction end may stem from a read error.

The sequenced material came from blood. The clonotype originates from a man between 65 and 85 years old in good health. In this chain, TRBV29-1 is recombined with TRBJ2-7; TRBD1 is a weak D gene call, 6 bases matching. Here is the DNA: TGCAGCGTTGTAGGCAGGGGCTACGAGCAGCACTTC. It is translated as CSVVGRGYEQHF.